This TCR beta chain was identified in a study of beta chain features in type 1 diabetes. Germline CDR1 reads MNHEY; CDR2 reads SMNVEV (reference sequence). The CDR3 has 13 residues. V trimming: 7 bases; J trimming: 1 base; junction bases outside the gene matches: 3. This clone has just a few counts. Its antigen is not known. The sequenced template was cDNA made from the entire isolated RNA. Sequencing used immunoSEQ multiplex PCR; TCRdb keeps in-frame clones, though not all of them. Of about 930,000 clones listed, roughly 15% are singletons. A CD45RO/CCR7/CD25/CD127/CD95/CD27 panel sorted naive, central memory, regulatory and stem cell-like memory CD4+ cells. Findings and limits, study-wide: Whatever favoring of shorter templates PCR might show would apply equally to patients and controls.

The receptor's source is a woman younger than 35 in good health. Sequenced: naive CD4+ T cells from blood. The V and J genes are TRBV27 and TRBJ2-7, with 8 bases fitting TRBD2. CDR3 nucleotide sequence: TGTGCCAGCAAGGGACTAGATTCCTACGAGCAGTACTTC. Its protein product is CASKGLDSYEQYF.